A selection of T cell receptor beta chains follows, all from one sample in a study of regulatory T cells in long-lasting Graves disease. TCRdb re-called the multiplex PCR reads through MiXCR, storing one row per CDR3 protein. The sample has about 350,000 distinct CDR3 sequences, roughly 16% seen once. The sample was also linked to a second study, of T cells in Graves' hyperthyroidism and ophthalmopathy.

Material: peripheral blood mononuclear cells (PBMCs), obtained at new diagnosis, from a patient treated with antithyroid drugs. The receptors shown here come from a woman between 18 and 30 years old with Graves disease. Each CDR3 is given with its conserved first and last residue. Each record gives: V gene, CDR3 protein.

V: TRBV27; CDR3: CASSLGTGGSGQPQHF
V: TRBV3-1; CDR3: CASSQRTIRTRETQYF
V: TRBV28; CDR3: CASSKGRNPYEQYF
V: TRBV24-1; CDR3: CATSDPDRYQETQYF
V: TRBV28; CDR3: CASRPGASGNGYTF
V: TRBV5-5; CDR3: CASSLDLWNTEAFF
V: TRBV6-1; CDR3: CASSEVPRNQPQHF
V: TRBV6-1; CDR3: CAIRLGGAETQYF
V: TRBV6-1; CDR3: CASSGSTAANYGYTF
V: TRBV24-1; CDR3: CATSDGLAAQPDTQYF
V: TRBV25-1; CDR3: CASSDDIAQREFVKTGELFF
V: TRBV6-1; CDR3: CASSGDSYNEQFF
V: TRBV20-1; CDR3: CSALQLQGREKLFF
V: TRBV6-2/TRBV6-3; CDR3: CASSESGAANRYGYTF
V: TRBV11-2; CDR3: CASSLVKDTSYYEQYF
V: TRBV5-8; CDR3: CASSFPRTEQYF
V: TRBV29-1; CDR3: CSVEAGSTGLGTDTQYF
V: TRBV5-1; CDR3: CASSLGSGGSLTGANVLTF
V: TRBV29-1; CDR3: CSAGGVQFF
V: TRBV28; CDR3: CASSIVGGWEQYF
V: TRBV18; CDR3: CASSPSARNINQPQHF
V: TRBV11-1; CDR3: CASSLGGQGSLGTEAFF
V: TRBV6-5; CDR3: CASSYSLTSPGGISYEQYF
V: TRBV19; CDR3: CASSTLPGQGYGYTF
V: TRBV6-5; CDR3: CASSYSRGEREVGTDTQYF
V: TRBV12-3/TRBV12-4; CDR3: CASSLWGLAKNIQYF
V: TRBV11-1; CDR3: CASSTRLAGVGETQYF
V: TRBV20-1; CDR3: CSASPIAGERTDTQYF
V: TRBV2; CDR3: CASSPKREEFQQFF
V: TRBV3-1; CDR3: CASSQDGGLVFGNKNIQYF
V: TRBV12-3/TRBV12-4; CDR3: CASSLGTARDSPLHF
V: TRBV5-6; CDR3: CASSFKGTGEQFF
V: TRBV7-8; CDR3: CASRPRRGNSTGELFF
V: TRBV6-2/TRBV6-3; CDR3: CASRSSSGGLYEQYF
V: TRBV7-9; CDR3: CASSSTGVWRAFF
V: TRBV3-1; CDR3: CASSQDRGTRHNEQFF
V: TRBV20-1; CDR3: CSALDRVLNTEAFF
V: TRBV7-9; CDR3: CASSSSSIGGPRSTNSYNEQFF
V: TRBV11-2; CDR3: CASREPGRKDNEQFF
V: TRBV12-3/TRBV12-4; CDR3: CASLFLRAMNTEAFF
V: TRBV20-1; CDR3: CSARIQAGEQYF
V: TRBV5-1; CDR3: CASSLESTDTQYF
V: TRBV9; CDR3: CASSVATKGGGLADTQYF
V: TRBV6-5; CDR3: CASSYQRVGGTQYF
V: TRBV30; CDR3: CAWETGTVEAFF
V: TRBV3-1; CDR3: CASSSGPQAGELFF
V: TRBV27; CDR3: CASSGGLWETQYF
V: TRBV2; CDR3: CASSLSGTGGWDYGYTF
V: TRBV27; CDR3: CASSLKAGNTIYF
V: TRBV3-1; CDR3: CASSQRQGVQIETQYF
V: TRBV7-9; CDR3: CASSYWVAGANVLTF
V: TRBV3-1; CDR3: CASSQDVRVHNSPLHF
V: TRBV5-1; CDR3: CASSPRAPSYEQYF
V: TRBV5-1; CDR3: CASSLAESPYEQYF
V: TRBV5-6; CDR3: CASSLPGRGPNEQLF
V: TRBV19; CDR3: CASSLKTSGRGSKETQYF
V: TRBV27; CDR3: CASSLGQDTEAFF